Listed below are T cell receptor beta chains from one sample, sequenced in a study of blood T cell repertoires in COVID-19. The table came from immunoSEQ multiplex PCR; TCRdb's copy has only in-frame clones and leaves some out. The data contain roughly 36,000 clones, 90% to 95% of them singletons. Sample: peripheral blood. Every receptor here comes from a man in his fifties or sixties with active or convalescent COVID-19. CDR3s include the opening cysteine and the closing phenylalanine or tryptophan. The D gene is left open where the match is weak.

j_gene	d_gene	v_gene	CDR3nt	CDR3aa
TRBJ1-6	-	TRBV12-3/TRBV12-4	TGTGCCAGCAGTTTACAGGGAGGGTCACCCCTCCACTTT	CASSLQGGSPLHF
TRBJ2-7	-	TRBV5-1	TGCGCCAGCAGTCAGGGGCGAACGGGCGAGCAGTACTTC	CASSQGRTGEQYF
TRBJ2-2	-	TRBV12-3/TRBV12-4	TGTGCCAGCAGCCTACCTCCCGGGGAACTGTTTTTT	CASSLPPGELFF
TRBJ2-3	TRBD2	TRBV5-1	TGCGCCAGCAGCTTGACCACTGGACTAGCGGGGGGATCCACAGATACGCAGTATTTT	CASSLTTGLAGGSTDTQYF
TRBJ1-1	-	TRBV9	TGTGCCAGCAGCGTAGGTGTCGGACTTATCATGAACACTGAAGCTTTCTTT	CASSVGVGLIMNTEAFF
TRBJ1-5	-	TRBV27	TGTGCCAGCAGTTCCCCCTATAGCAATCAGCCCCAGCATTTT	CASSSPYSNQPQHF
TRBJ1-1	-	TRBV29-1	TGCAGCGTTGGGCAGGCCCACACTGAAGCTTTCTTT	CSVGQAHTEAFF
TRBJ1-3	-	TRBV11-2	TGTGCCAGCAGTTCGGGGAGGAGCAACTCTGGAAACACCATATATTTT	CASSSGRSNSGNTIYF
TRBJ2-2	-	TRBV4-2	TGTGCCAGCAGCCAAGGGGGCCCAACCGGGGAGCTGTTTTTT	CASSQGGPTGELFF
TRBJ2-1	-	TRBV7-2	TGTGCCAGCAGCTTATTACTGTACAATGAGCAGTTCTTC	CASSLLLYNEQFF
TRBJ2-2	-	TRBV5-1	TGCGCCAGCAGCGAGCGGCCGCCGAACACCGGGGAGCTGTTTTTT	CASSERPPNTGELFF